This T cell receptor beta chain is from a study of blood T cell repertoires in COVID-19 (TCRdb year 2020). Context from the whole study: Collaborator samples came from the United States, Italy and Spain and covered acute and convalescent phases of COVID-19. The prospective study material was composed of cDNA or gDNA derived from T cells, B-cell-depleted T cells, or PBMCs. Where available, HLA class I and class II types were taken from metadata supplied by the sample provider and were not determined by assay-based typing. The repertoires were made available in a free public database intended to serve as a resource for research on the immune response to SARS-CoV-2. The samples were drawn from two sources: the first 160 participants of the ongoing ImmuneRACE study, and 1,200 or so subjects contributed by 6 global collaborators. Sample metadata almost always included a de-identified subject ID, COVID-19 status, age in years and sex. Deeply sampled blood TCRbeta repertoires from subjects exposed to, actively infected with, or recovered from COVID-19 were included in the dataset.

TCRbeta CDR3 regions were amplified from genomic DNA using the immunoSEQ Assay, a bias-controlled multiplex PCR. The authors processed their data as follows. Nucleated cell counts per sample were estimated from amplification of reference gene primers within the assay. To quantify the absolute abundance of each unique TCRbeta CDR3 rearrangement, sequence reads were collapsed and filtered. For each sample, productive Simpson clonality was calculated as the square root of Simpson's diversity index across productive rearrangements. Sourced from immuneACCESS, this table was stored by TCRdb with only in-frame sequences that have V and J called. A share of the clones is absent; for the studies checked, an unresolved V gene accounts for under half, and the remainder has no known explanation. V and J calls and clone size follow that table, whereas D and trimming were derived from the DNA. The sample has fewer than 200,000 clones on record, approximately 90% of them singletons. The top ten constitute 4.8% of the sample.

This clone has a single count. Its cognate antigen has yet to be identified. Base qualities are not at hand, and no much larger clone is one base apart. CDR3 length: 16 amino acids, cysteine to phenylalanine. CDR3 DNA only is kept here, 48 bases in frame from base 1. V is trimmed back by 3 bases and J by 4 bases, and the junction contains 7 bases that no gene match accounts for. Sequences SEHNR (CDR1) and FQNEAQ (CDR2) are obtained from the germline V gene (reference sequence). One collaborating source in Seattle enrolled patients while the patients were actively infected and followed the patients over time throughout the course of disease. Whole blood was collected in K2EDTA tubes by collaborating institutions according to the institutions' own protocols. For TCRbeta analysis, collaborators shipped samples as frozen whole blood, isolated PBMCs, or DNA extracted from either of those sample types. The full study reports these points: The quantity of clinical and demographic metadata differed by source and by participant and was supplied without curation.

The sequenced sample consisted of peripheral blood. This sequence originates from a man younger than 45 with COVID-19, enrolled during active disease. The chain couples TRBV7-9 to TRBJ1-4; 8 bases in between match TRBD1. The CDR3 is CASSFPSGQDNEKLFF. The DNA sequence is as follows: TGTGCCAGCAGCTTCCCCTCGGGACAGGATAATGAAAAACTGTTTTTT.